This is a list of T cell receptor beta chains from one sample in a study of glioma-infiltrating T cells after dendritic cell vaccination. Profiled with immunoSEQ multiplex PCR; TCRdb holds only in-frame clones, not every one. The sample contains more than 75,000 clones, around 83% of which appear only once. This specimen consisted of blood, obtained after dendritic cell vaccination. These receptors were obtained from a human donor with glioblastoma. Each CDR3 is given with its conserved first and last residue. Fields, in order: clone size, J gene, D gene, V gene, CDR3 protein, CDR3 DNA. The D gene is left open where the match is weak. Clone sizes are given selectively: once, few, many, or a class where the clone is expanded.

- | TRBJ1-2 | - | TRBV19 | CASRKLDSFYGYTF | TGTGCCAGTAGGAAACTGGACAGCTTCTATGGCTACACCTTC
- | TRBJ2-3 | TRBD2 | TRBV5-6 | CASRRLAGGTDTQYF | TGTGCCAGCAGGCGACTAGCGGGGGGTACAGATACGCAGTATTTT
- | TRBJ2-7 | - | TRBV25-1 | CASSDFTYEQYF | TGTGCCAGCAGTGACTTTACCTACGAGCAGTACTTC
few | TRBJ1-2 | TRBD1 | TRBV6-1 | CASSARDREPYGYTF | TGTGCCAGCAGTGCGAGGGACAGGGAACCGTATGGCTACACCTTC
- | TRBJ2-2 | TRBD1 | TRBV6-5 | CASSWDRAPGELFF | TGTGCCAGCAGTTGGGACAGGGCCCCCGGGGAGCTGTTTTTT
few | TRBJ2-7 | TRBD2 | TRBV6-1 | CASERAGGDSYEQYF | TGTGCCAGCGAAAGGGCGGGGGGGGACTCCTACGAGCAGTACTTC
- | TRBJ1-2 | - | TRBV7-9 | CASSLEQLYGYTF | TGTGCCAGCAGCTTAGAACAGCTCTATGGCTACACCTTC
once | TRBJ2-1 | - | TRBV2 | CASSGGSYNEQFF | TGTGCCAGCAGTGGCGGCTCCTACAATGAGCAGTTCTTC
- | TRBJ2-3 | TRBD2 | TRBV7-6 | CAVAGGPSTDTQYF | TGTGCAGTTGCGGGGGGCCCTAGCACAGATACGCAGTATTTT
- | TRBJ1-2 | - | TRBV11-2 | CASSLEGHRNYGYTF | TGTGCCAGCAGCTTAGAGGGACATCGAAACTATGGCTACACCTTC
- | TRBJ1-2 | - | TRBV18 | CASSPIDRGRGYTF | TGTGCCAGCTCACCGATAGATCGGGGAAGAGGCTACACCTTC
- | TRBJ1-4 | TRBD1 | TRBV28 | CASSLGDRGHLF | TGTGCCAGCAGTTTAGGGGACAGGGGCCATCTTTTT
few | TRBJ1-1 | - | TRBV6-5 | CASSLRLSNTEAFF | TGTGCCAGCTCCCTTCGGTTAAGTAACACTGAAGCTTTCTTT
- | TRBJ1-2 | - | TRBV7-9 | CASSSSATLYGYTF | TGTGCCAGCAGCTCCTCAGCGACCCTCTATGGCTACACCTTC
- | TRBJ1-2 | - | TRBV7-2 | CASSLAQGQGKDGYTF | TGTGCCAGCAGCTTAGCTCAGGGGCAGGGGAAAGATGGCTACACCTTC
- | TRBJ1-4 | - | TRBV4-1 | CASSQDPGKKLFF | TGCGCCAGCAGCCAAGACCCGGGGAAAAAACTGTTTTTT
- | TRBJ1-2 | - | TRBV18 | CASSLLGREEAPYGYTF | TGTGCCAGCTCACTCCTTGGACGGGAGGAGGCCCCATATGGCTACACCTTC
once | TRBJ2-3 | - | TRBV18 | CASSPGLATDTQYF | TGTGCCAGCTCACCGGGACTGGCAACAGATACGCAGTATTTT
- | TRBJ1-1 | TRBD1 | TRBV2 | CASSGTGTGSAFF | TGTGCCAGCAGTGGGACCGGGACAGGGTCTGCTTTCTTT
many | TRBJ2-1 | TRBD1 | TRBV6-4 | CASSEGGDTNEQFF | TGTGCCAGCAGTGAAGGGGGCGATACGAATGAGCAGTTCTTC
- | TRBJ2-5 | TRBD1 | TRBV5-6 | CASSPGTGGRETQYF | TGTGCCAGCAGCCCGGGGACAGGGGGCAGGGAGACCCAGTACTTC
once | TRBJ2-2 | TRBD1 | TRBV19 | CASSIDPPGTGEAGELFF | TGTGCCAGTAGTATAGACCCCCCCGGGACAGGTGAAGCCGGGGAGCTGTTTTTT
- | TRBJ1-5 | - | TRBV5-5 | CASSLSGQPQHF | TGTGCCAGCAGCTTGTCAGGACAGCCCCAGCATTTT
- | TRBJ1-2 | - | TRBV27 | CASGRLSEGANYGYTF | TGTGCCAGCGGCCGCCTGTCGGAGGGCGCCAACTATGGCTACACCTTC
once | TRBJ2-7 | TRBD2 | TRBV7-2 | CASSLLSGGASEQYF | TGTGCCAGCAGCTTACTTAGCGGGGGGGCTTCAGAGCAGTACTTC
- | TRBJ2-7 | - | TRBV5-4 | CASSGPLANYEQYF | TGTGCCAGCAGCGGCCCTCTAGCGAACTACGAGCAGTACTTC
- | TRBJ2-1 | TRBD2 | TRBV7-8 | CASSLRVAGGSYNEQFF | TGTGCCAGCAGCCTCCGAGTGGCGGGGGGATCCTACAATGAGCAGTTCTTC
- | TRBJ1-2 | - | TRBV7-9 | CASSPTGFSYGYTF | TGTGCCAGCAGCCCGACCGGGTTTTCTTATGGCTACACCTTC
- | TRBJ2-5 | TRBD2 | TRBV5-8 | CASSPSQERGGAGETQYF | TGTGCCAGCAGCCCAAGTCAGGAGCGGGGAGGAGCGGGAGAGACCCAGTACTTC